In this sample, the clone carrying this TCR beta chain is medium-sized. The data originate from a study of blood T cell repertoires in COVID-19. Clones were read by immunoSEQ multiplex PCR, and TCRdb kept only the in-frame ones, dropping some. Of some 320,000 clones in the sample, over 75% were seen once. The CDR3 is 15 residues long. The germline CDR1 and CDR2 sequences are SGHRS and YFSETQ. V lost 2 bases and J 5 bases, leaving 16 bases between the germline ends. The sequence was obtained from a human donor in a cohort sampled during active COVID-19. This chain joins TRBV5-1 and TRBJ1-2; D is perhaps TRBD1 (5 bases). Source material: peripheral blood. The CDR3 sequence: CASSLQVTSGYGYTF. The CDR3 DNA reads as TGCGCCAGCAGCTTACAGGTTACCAGTGGGTATGGCTACACCTTC.